The 32 T cell receptor beta chains presented below share a single source sample, sequenced in a study of a mutant IDH1 vaccine in newly diagnosed glioma. The time point was: week 11, during vaccination. A 20-mer mutant IDH1 peptide at 300 ug was injected subcutaneously with topical imiquimod. No antigens are known for them. Repertoires were generated with immunoSEQ multiplex PCR, while TCRdb's copy carries only in-frame clones and drops some. The sample contains 110,000 or so clones, around 90% of which appear only once. Material: PBMCs, obtained from a glioma patient whose treatment included an IDH1 peptide vaccine. The receptors shown here come from a woman aged 45-65 years with glioma.

The V call is TRBV7-8, the J call TRBJ1-6; 8 bases align to TRBD1. Unmatched junction bases numbered 6, after V lost 5 bases and J lost 9 bases. From germline, CDR1 is SGHVS and CDR2 FQNEAQ. This CDR3 region has 14 residues. CDR3 sequence reads: CASSIWTGISPLHF. As DNA, the CDR3 is TGTGCCAGCAGCATCTGGACAGGGATTTCACCCCTCCACTTT.

This clone was seen once. The rearrangement links TRBV27 to TRBJ2-7; no clear D gene. The CDR3 has 14 amino acids. Germline lookup yields CDR1 MNHEY and CDR2 SMNVEV (reference sequence). Trimming left V 2 bases short and J 4 bases short, with 12 bases between. The CDR3 protein is CASSLRQVGYEQYF. CDR3 sequence (DNA): TGTGCCAGCAGTTTAAGGCAGGTGGGGTACGAGCAGTACTTC.

CDR3 region: CASSYRTGDSPLHF. DNA for the CDR3: TGTGCCAGCAGTTACAGGACGGGCGATTCACCCCTCCACTTT. The chain combines TRBV6-5 with TRBJ1-6; no definite D call. Trimming removed 2 bases from V and 8 bases from J, with 10 bases in between. There are 14 residues in the CDR3. CDR1 is MNHEY and CDR2 is SVGAGI in the germline V gene.

V is TRBV27 and J is TRBJ2-1; 8 nucleotides agree with TRBD2. The germline CDR1 and CDR2 sequences are MNHEY and SMNVEV (reference sequence). V shed 7 bases and J 7 bases; nucleotides not matched to a gene: 9. The CDR3 extends over 14 amino acids. The CDR3 region is CASNDQRETNEQFF. The CDR3 DNA reads TGTGCCAGCAACGATCAGCGGGAGACAAATGAGCAGTTCTTC.

J is TRBJ1-5 and V is TRBV29-1, with D possibly being TRBD1 (6 bases). Germline lookup yields CDR1 SQVTM and CDR2 ANQGSEA. CDR3 length: 13 amino acids. Trimming stripped 5 bases from V and 3 bases from J, with 11 bases between. CDR3 coding DNA: TGCAGCGTTACAACAGGGTTCAATCAGCCCCAGCATTTT. This gives the protein CSVTTGFNQPQHF.

The chain couples TRBV10-1 to TRBJ2-2, with TRBD2 identical over 8 bases. V gave up 6 bases and J gave up 0 bases; unmatched junction bases: 0. The CDR3 length is 14 residues. From germline, CDR1 is WNHNN and CDR2 SYGVQD (reference sequence). The CDR3 nucleotides read TGCGCCAGCAGAGCGGGGGCGAACACCGGGGAGCTGTTTTTT. Translated: CASRAGANTGELFF.

V is TRBV28 and J is TRBJ1-5, with a tentative D call TRBD1 (5 bases). The germline V gene has CDR1 MDHEN and CDR2 SYDVKM. Trimming removed 8 bases at V and 6 bases at J, with 11 bases between. The CDR3 runs to 12 residues. CDR3 region: CASVKRGQPQHF. In nucleotides, the CDR3 is TGTGCCAGCGTGAAGAGGGGTCAGCCCCAGCATTTT.

This clone was seen just once. The chain couples TRBV9 to TRBJ2-1, with 8 bases lining up with TRBD2. Trimming removed 5 bases from V and 5 bases from J; junction bases left unmatched: 3. The germline V gene encodes CDR1 SGDLS and CDR2 YYNGEE. The CDR3 runs 13 residues. The CDR3 sequence is CASRGLGDNEQFF. The CDR3 bases are TGTGCCAGCAGGGGACTAGGGGACAATGAGCAGTTCTTC.

The sample holds one count of this clone. The rearrangement uses TRBV28 and TRBJ2-7; D is ambiguous. The ends were cut back, 6 bases at V and 2 bases at J, with 8 bases in the middle. The CDR3 has 12 amino acids. From germline, CDR1 is MDHEN and CDR2 SYDVKM. The CDR3 is CASSHRAYEQYF. In DNA, the CDR3 is TGTGCCAGCAGCCACCGTGCCTACGAGCAGTACTTC.

The gene calls are TRBV18 and TRBJ2-1; 8 nucleotides align to TRBD1. This CDR3 contains 14 residues. V lost 1 base, J lost 6 bases, and 2 bases stayed unmatched. Germline assignment: CDR1 KGHSH and CDR2 LQKENI. Here the CDR3 reads CASSPQDRANEQFF. The CDR3 bases are TGTGCCAGCTCACCACAGGACAGGGCCAATGAGCAGTTCTTC.

This clone came up a few times. This chain joins TRBV19 and TRBJ2-5; 8 bases match TRBD1. J was trimmed by 1 base and V by 5 bases; bases with no gene match: 6. Germline CDR1 reads LNHDA; CDR2 reads SQIVND (reference sequence). This CDR3 has 15 residues. CDR3 protein: CASSRQGPAQETQYF. The CDR3 DNA follows: TGTGCCAGTAGTCGACAGGGGCCGGCCCAAGAGACCCAGTACTTC.

The chain employs TRBV7-3 and TRBJ2-6; D call uncertain. CDR3 length: 18 amino acids. Per the germline V gene, CDR1 is SGHTA and CDR2 is FQGTGA. Between the trimmed V and J ends, which lost 2 bases and 6 bases, there was a span of 20 bases. The CDR3 loop is CASSLGRLRGLTANVLTF. The CDR3 bases are TGTGCCAGCAGCTTAGGACGGCTACGCGGCCTCACGGCCAACGTCCTGACTTTC.

The chain has TRBV5-1 and TRBJ2-6, with 10 bases fitting TRBD2. Unmatched junction bases numbered 3, after V lost 0 bases and J lost 0 bases. This CDR3 has 18 amino acids. The germline CDR1 and CDR2 sequences are SGHRS and YFSETQ. The chain's CDR3 is CASSLASSGSSGANVLTF. CDR3 coding DNA: TGCGCCAGCAGCTTGGCGTCTAGCGGGAGCTCTGGGGCCAACGTCCTGACTTTC.

The J gene is TRBJ2-7, the V gene TRBV2; D might be TRBD2 (7 bases). V lost 9 bases and J lost 7, with 13 bases in between. Looked up from germline, CDR1 is SNHLY and CDR2 is FYNNEI. CDR3 length: 11 residues. For the CDR3, the DNA is TGTGCCAGTGCGGGGGCTCGGGAGCAGTACTTC. This gives the protein CASAGAREQYF.

This chain connects TRBV2 to TRBJ2-7; TRBD2 is a possible D gene (5 bases). The CDR3 sequence is 13 residues long. Germline V gene data show CDR1 as SNHLY and CDR2 as FYNNEI. Trimming took 0 bases from V and 5 from J, leaving 8 bases between them. The CDR3 coding sequence is TGTGCCAGCAGTGAAGCGCCCGGGGACGAGCAGTACTTC. It encodes CASSEAPGDEQYF.

This sequence joins TRBV5-1 and TRBJ2-7, with D perhaps matching TRBD1 or TRBD2 (5 bases each). CDR3 length: 15 amino acids. V gave up 4 bases and J gave up 0 bases, with 14 bases separating them. Germline V gene sequence: CDR1 SGHRS, CDR2 YFSETQ. The DNA of the CDR3 is TGCGCCAGCAGCATCGGGACGGGGAGCTCCTACGAGCAGTACTTC. The encoded protein is CASSIGTGSSYEQYF.

This clone has more than one count but fewer than ten. This chain connects TRBV9 to TRBJ2-1, with TRBD2 matching over 9 bases. The CDR3 sequence is 14 residues long. The J segment lost 9 bases and the V segment lost 4 bases, leaving 8 bases of the junction unmatched. Germline values: CDR1 SGDLS, CDR2 YYNGEE. Written as DNA, the CDR3 is TGTGCCAGCAGCAGGGGCGGGAGGGGTATTGAGCAGTTCTTC. Its translation is CASSRGGRGIEQFF.

The J gene is TRBJ1-2, the V gene TRBV28; weak D call: TRBD1 (6 bases). Germline V gene lookup returns CDR1 MDHEN and CDR2 SYDVKM. The V end was cut by 5 bases, the J end by 8 bases, with 15 bases between. The CDR3 extends over 13 amino acids. The CDR3 loop reads CASSPEDRSGYTF. In nucleotides, the CDR3 is TGTGCCAGCAGTCCAGAAGACAGGAGCGGCTACACCTTC.

The J gene is TRBJ1-1, the V gene TRBV5-6; TRBD1 matches at 9 bases. Germline V gene data show CDR1 as SGHDT and CDR2 as YYEEEE. J was trimmed by 0 bases and V by 10 bases; bases with no gene match: 4. The CDR3 extends over 13 amino acids. The CDR3 here is CAGGTGMNTEAFF. CDR3 in DNA: TGTGCCGGTGGGACAGGGATGAACACTGAAGCTTTCTTT.

CDR3 in DNA: TGTGCCAGCAGTAGGGGACAGGGCCTTTCCTATGGCTACACCTTC. This codes for CASSRGQGLSYGYTF. The rearrangement uses TRBV2 and TRBJ1-2, with TRBD1 matching 9 bases. The J segment lost 4 bases and the V segment lost 5 bases, leaving 8 bases of the junction unmatched. The CDR3 contains 15 residues. From germline, CDR1 is SNHLY and CDR2 FYNNEI.

This chain connects TRBV27 to TRBJ2-3; TRBD2 agrees at 14 bases. With V trimmed by 5 bases and J by 5 bases, 3 bases remained unmatched. The CDR3 has 15 residues. Germline assignment: CDR1 MNHEY and CDR2 SMNVEV (reference sequence). Here the CDR3 reads CASSIGTSGRDTQYF. The CDR3 bases are TGTGCCAGCAGTATCGGGACTAGCGGGAGAGATACGCAGTATTTT.

The V and J genes are TRBV23-1 and TRBJ2-7; 8 nucleotides agree with TRBD1. TRBV23-1 is assigned to the ORF class and has an uncertain function. The length of the CDR3 is 16 residues. The trim removed 1 base at V and 1 base at J, leaving 6 bases unmatched. CDR3 coding DNA: TGCGCCAGCAGTCAATGCTCCGGACAGGGTTCCTACGAGCAGTACTTC. Its translation is CASSQCSGQGSYEQYF.

V and J are TRBV7-3 and TRBJ2-7; D remains unclear. The CDR3 is made up of 15 amino acids. Germline CDR1 SGHTA, CDR2 FQGTGA. V lost 0 bases and J lost 4, with 13 bases in between. The DNA for the CDR3 is TGTGCCAGCAGCTTAACGTCCGGGCCAGGATACGAGCAGTACTTC. Translating gives CASSLTSGPGYEQYF.

V and J are TRBV9 and TRBJ2-6; no clear D. There are 16 residues in the CDR3. Deletions cut 2 bases from V and 0 bases from J, with 9 bases between. The germline V gene has CDR1 SGDLS and CDR2 YYNGEE. CDR3 sequence: CASSVGERSGANVLTF. CDR3 nucleotide sequence: TGTGCCAGCAGCGTGGGTGAGCGCTCTGGGGCCAACGTCCTGACTTTC.

Concerning this clone itself: Within the sample, other DNA sequences also encode this same CDR3. The V gene is TRBV30, the J gene TRBJ1-2; D unresolved. With 3 bases removed from V and 5 bases from J, the gap between germline ends came to 7 bases. Germline V gives CDR1 GTSNPN, CDR2 SVGIG (reference sequence). The CDR3 runs 11 residues. DNA for the CDR3: TGTGCCTGGAGGGGAGTTTATGGCTACACCTTC. Translated, it gives CAWRGVYGYTF. Drawing the rest from reference TRBV30 and TRBJ1-2, the complete variable domain is SQTIHQWPATLVQPVGSPLSLECTVEGTSNPNLYWYRQAAGRGLQLLFYSVGIGQISSEVPQNLSASRPQDRQFILSSKKLLLSDSGFYLCAWRGVYGYTFGSGTRLTVV.

This clone has more than one count but fewer than ten. The chain employs TRBV6-1 and TRBJ1-6, with D uncertain. The CDR3 is 15 amino acids. The V and J ends lost 2 bases and 7 bases respectively, with 12 bases between them. CDR1 is MNHNS, CDR2 SASEGT, per germline. The CDR3 region has the DNA TGTGCCAGCAGTGAAAACTGGGTCTCAAATTCACCCCTCCACTTT. It yields the protein CASSENWVSNSPLHF.

This sequence joins TRBV7-6 and TRBJ2-1; D remains unclear. CDR1 is SGHVS, CDR2 FNYEAQ, per germline. Between the trimmed V and J ends, which lost 3 bases and 9 bases, there was a span of 12 bases. The length of the CDR3 is 13 residues. The CDR3: CASSFTLSSEQFF. The CDR3 DNA reads TGTGCCAGCAGCTTCACCTTATCGTCTGAGCAGTTCTTC. The whole variable domain, filled in from reference TRBV7-6 and TRBJ2-1, reads GAGVSQSPRYKVTKRGQDVALRCDPISGHVSLYWYRQALGQGPEFLTYFNYEAQQDKSGLPNDRFSAERPEGSISTLTIQRTEQRDSAMYRCASSFTLSSEQFFGPGTRLTVL.

The rearrangement uses TRBV12-1 and TRBJ2-2; the table gives TRBD2 as D, unverified against the DNA. TRBV12-1 is a pseudogene locus. The CDR3 is 18 residues long. CDR3 coding DNA: TGTGCCAGCAGCTCGAAGGGACTAGCGGGAGTGAACACCGGGGAGCTGTTTTTT. It yields the protein CASSSKGLAGVNTGELFF.

The V and J genes are TRBV28 and TRBJ1-1; perhaps TRBD1 as D (6 bases). This CDR3 contains 14 residues. Germline assignment: CDR1 MDHEN and CDR2 SYDVKM. V was trimmed by 6 bases and J by 2 bases, leaving 13 bases between them. The DNA of the CDR3 is TGTGCCAGCAGATTACAGGGAATTAACACTGAAGCTTTCTTT. Translating gives CASRLQGINTEAFF.

The CDR3 loop reads CASTGGGLNEKLFF. The CDR3 nucleotides are TGCGCCAGCACCGGGGGGGGATTAAACGAAAAACTGTTTTTT. The chain joins TRBV10-2 to TRBJ1-4; D is perhaps TRBD1 (5 bases). CDR1 and CDR2 (germline): WSHSY, SAAADI. The CDR3 has 14 residues. V was pared by 7 bases and J by 8 bases, with 17 bases between.

The chain employs TRBV9 and TRBJ2-7; tentatively, D is TRBD2 (6 bases). Germline V gives CDR1 SGDLS, CDR2 YYNGEE. The CDR3 runs 13 residues. The V end lost 4 bases, the J end lost 6 bases, and 14 bases lay between the germline ends. The CDR3 DNA reads as TGTGCCAGCAGCTTACTCCAGGGAGGCGAGCAGTACTTC. Residues: CASSLLQGGEQYF.

This chain joins TRBV9 and TRBJ2-2, with TRBD2 identical over 7 bases. The CDR3 totals 16 residues. Trimming at V came to 6 bases and at J to 0 bases, leaving 8 bases not matched to a gene. The germline V gene encodes CDR1 SGDLS and CDR2 YYNGEE. The CDR3 sequence: CASTSRGDANTGELFF. The CDR3 DNA is TGTGCCAGCACCTCTCGGGGGGACGCGAACACCGGGGAGCTGTTTTTT. Drawing the rest from reference TRBV9 and TRBJ2-2, the complete variable domain is DSGVTQTPKHLITATGQRVTLRCSPRSGDLSVYWYQQSLDQGLQFLIQYYNGEERAKGNILERFSAQQFPDLHSELNLSSLELGDSALYFCASTSRGDANTGELFFGEGSRLTVL.